Listed here is a single TCR beta chain. Its antigen is still unknown. It was with a sample-barcoded 5' primer and a J-beta primer mix that a second PCR of about 6 to 11 cycles was run. All cDNA molecules were each tagged by a template-switch adaptor with 12 random nucleotides. One entry per CDR3 protein results from TCRdb running MiXCR on the 5' RACE reads. The sample lists 550,000 to 750,000 distinct CDR3 sequences, under 25% seen once, with 3.6% in the top ten. This specimen belongs to a study of blood T cells in healthy people across ages. General study points: Age advanced and TCR beta diversity per million T cells fell, roughly linearly. When one million T cells were used, diversity estimates were thought to be underestimates.

Staff drew about 10 milliliters of peripheral blood from each donor. The CDR3 has 13 amino acids. Trimming cost V 7 bases and J 1 base, with 10 bases left between them. Germline V gene sequence: CDR1 MNHNS, CDR2 SASEGT. Sequencing was performed on blood. The V call is TRBV6-1, the J call TRBJ1-2; D ambiguous. This sequence originates from a man in his 70s in good health. For the CDR3, the DNA is TGTGCCAGCACGGACGGGAATAACTATGGCTACACCTTC. Its translation is CASTDGNNYGYTF.